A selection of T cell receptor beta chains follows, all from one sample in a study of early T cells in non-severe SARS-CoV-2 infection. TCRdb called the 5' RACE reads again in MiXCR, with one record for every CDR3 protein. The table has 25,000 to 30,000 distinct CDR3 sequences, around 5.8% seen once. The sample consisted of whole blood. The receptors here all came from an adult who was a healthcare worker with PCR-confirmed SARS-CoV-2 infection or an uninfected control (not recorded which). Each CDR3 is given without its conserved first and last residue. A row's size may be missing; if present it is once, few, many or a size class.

CDR3: ASSQRPRTSGGDHYNEQF
size: many
V: TRBV23-1
length: 18

CDR3: SVVSGSRETQY
size: many
V: TRBV29-1
length: 11

CDR3: ASSPRGASYGYT
size: many
V: TRBV12-3/TRBV12-4
length: 12

CDR3: ASSFIATGMADTQY
size: many
V: TRBV5-1
length: 14

CDR3: ASSLRDYSYNEQF
size: -
V: TRBV9
length: 13

CDR3: ASSPGGGSSQPQH
size: many
V: TRBV9
length: 13

CDR3: ASTERRRGYT
size: many
V: TRBV2
length: 10

CDR3: ASRETGNQETQY
size: -
V: TRBV6-5
length: 12

CDR3: ASTLGRRGTGELF
size: few
V: TRBV12-3/TRBV12-4
length: 13

CDR3: SARDNREEGRNTIY
size: -
V: TRBV20-1
length: 14

CDR3: ATKKGGASGNYEQY
size: many
V: TRBV27
length: 14

CDR3: ASSLEGQGSTGELF
size: few
V: TRBV7-7
length: 14

CDR3: ASSPGGAKETQY
size: many
V: TRBV5-1
length: 12

CDR3: AWTGAQETQY
size: many
V: TRBV30
length: 10

CDR3: SARPDREAQPQH
size: many
V: TRBV20-1
length: 12

CDR3: SAGDPDSYQETQY
size: few
V: TRBV20-1
length: 13

CDR3: ASSFSTSGEDEQY
size: many
V: TRBV13
length: 13

CDR3: ASSPLPGQGEKTQY
size: few
V: TRBV7-6
length: 14

CDR3: ASSRPGQGQAF
size: many
V: TRBV18
length: 11

CDR3: AISGPVFPSADTQY
size: few
V: TRBV10-3
length: 14

CDR3: SARDPLAGGPFADTQY
size: many
V: TRBV20-1
length: 16

CDR3: ASTQLGGQETQY
size: many
V: TRBV28
length: 12

CDR3: ASRLWTSSRPGELF
size: many
V: TRBV7-6
length: 14

CDR3: ASSQDPSSTVHEQF
size: many
V: TRBV4-1
length: 14

CDR3: ASSLSPYNEQF
size: many
V: TRBV7-9
length: 11

CDR3: ASSTSDSYNSPLH
size: many
V: TRBV5-1
length: 13

CDR3: ASSSKRVYEQF
size: large
V: TRBV11-2
length: 11

CDR3: SATSPGIQPQH
size: many
V: TRBV20-1
length: 11

CDR3: ASSAEGPRSEKLF
size: many
V: TRBV7-2
length: 13

CDR3: ASSYTGDSYNEQF
size: -
V: TRBV6-2/TRBV6-3
length: 13

CDR3: AWGRTSGYNEQF
size: many
V: TRBV30
length: 12

CDR3: ASSFTGADTQY
size: -
V: TRBV7-9
length: 11